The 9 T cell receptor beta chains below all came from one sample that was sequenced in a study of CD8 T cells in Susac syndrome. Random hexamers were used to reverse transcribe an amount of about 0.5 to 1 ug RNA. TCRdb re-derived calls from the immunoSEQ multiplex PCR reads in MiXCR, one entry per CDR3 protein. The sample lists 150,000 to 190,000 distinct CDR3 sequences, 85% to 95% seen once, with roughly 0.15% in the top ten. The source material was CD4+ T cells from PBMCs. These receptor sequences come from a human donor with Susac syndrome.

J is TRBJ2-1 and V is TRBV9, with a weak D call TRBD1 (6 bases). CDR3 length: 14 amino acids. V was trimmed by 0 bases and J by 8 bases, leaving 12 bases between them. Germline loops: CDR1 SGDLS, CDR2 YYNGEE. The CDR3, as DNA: TGTGCCAGCAGCGTAGTTACAGGGCAGGATGAGCAGTTCTTC. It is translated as CASSVVTGQDEQFF.

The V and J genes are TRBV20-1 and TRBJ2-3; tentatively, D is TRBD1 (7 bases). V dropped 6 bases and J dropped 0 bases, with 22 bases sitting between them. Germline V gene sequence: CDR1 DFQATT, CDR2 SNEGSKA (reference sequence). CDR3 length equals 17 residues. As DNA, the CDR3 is TGCAGTGCCCGGGGTGGCGGGACAGATGCTAGCACAGATACGCAGTATTTT. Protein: CSARGGGTDASTDTQYF.

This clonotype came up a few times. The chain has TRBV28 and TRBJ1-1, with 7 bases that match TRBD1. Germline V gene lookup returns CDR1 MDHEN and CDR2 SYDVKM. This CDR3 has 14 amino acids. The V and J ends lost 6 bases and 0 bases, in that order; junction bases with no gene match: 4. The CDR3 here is CASSPGTVNTEAFF. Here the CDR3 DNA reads TGTGCCAGCAGCCCCGGGACAGTGAACACTGAAGCTTTCTTT.

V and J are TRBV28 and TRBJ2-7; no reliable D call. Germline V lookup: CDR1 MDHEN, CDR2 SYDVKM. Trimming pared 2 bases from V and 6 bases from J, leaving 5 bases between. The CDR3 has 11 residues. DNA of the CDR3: TGTGCCAGCAGTTTAAGACGCGAGCAGTACTTC. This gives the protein CASSLRREQYF.

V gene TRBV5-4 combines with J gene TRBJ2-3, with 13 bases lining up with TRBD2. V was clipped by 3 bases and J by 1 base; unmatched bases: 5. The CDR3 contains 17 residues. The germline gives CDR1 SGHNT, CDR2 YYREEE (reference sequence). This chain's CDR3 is CASSWTSGGTRTDTQYF. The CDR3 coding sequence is TGTGCCAGCAGCTGGACTAGCGGGGGCACTCGCACAGATACGCAGTATTTT.

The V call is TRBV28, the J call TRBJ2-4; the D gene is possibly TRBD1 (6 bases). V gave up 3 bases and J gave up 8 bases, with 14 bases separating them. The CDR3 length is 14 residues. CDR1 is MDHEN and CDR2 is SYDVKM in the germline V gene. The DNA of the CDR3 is TGTGCCAGCAGTTTTCCAGGGGTCGGGGACATTCAGTACTTC. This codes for CASSFPGVGDIQYF.

The CDR3 sequence is CASSRFLGGGQETQYF. The CDR3 region has the DNA TGCGCCAGCAGCCGCTTCCTAGGGGGAGGCCAAGAGACCCAGTACTTC. V and J are TRBV5-1 and TRBJ2-5, with D perhaps given as TRBD1 or TRBD2 (6 bases each). Germline V gene lookup returns CDR1 SGHRS and CDR2 YFSETQ. Trimming stripped 4 bases from V and 1 base from J, with 17 bases between. This CDR3 has 16 residues. The full variable domain, with the rest looked up from reference TRBV5-1 and TRBJ2-5, is KAGVTQTPRYLIKTRGQQVTLSCSPISGHRSVSWYQQTPGQGLQFLFEYFSETQRNKGNFPGRFSGRQFSNSRSEMNVSTLELGDSALYLCASSRFLGGGQETQYFGPGTRLLVL.

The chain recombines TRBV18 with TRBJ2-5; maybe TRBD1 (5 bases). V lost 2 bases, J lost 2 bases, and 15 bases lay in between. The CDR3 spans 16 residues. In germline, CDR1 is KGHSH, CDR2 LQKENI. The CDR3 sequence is CASSPGKGVLQETQYF. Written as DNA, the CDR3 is TGTGCCAGCTCACCAGGAAAAGGGGTCCTGCAAGAGACCCAGTACTTC.

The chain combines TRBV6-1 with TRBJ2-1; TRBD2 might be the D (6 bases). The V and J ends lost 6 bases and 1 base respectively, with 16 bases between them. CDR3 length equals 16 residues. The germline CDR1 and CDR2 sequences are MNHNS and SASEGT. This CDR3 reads CASSPGTGTSYNEQFF. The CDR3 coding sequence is TGTGCCAGCAGCCCCGGTACGGGGACTTCCTACAATGAGCAGTTCTTC.